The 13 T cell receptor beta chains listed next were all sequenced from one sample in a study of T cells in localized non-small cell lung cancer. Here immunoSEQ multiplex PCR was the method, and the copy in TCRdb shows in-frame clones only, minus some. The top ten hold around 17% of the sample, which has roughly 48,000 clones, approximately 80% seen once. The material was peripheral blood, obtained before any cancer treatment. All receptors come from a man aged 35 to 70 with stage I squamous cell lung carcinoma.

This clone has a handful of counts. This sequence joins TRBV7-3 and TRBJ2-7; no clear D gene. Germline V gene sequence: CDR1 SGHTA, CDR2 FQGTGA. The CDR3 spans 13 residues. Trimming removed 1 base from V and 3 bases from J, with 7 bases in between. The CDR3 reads CASSLKADYEQYF. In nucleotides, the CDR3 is TGTGCCAGCAGCTTAAAGGCGGACTACGAGCAGTACTTC.

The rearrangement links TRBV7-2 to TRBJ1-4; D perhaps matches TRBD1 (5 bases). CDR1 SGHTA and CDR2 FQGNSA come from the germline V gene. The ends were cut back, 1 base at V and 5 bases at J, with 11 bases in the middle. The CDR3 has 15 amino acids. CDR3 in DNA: TGTGCCAGCAGCTTAGTCGCAGGGCCCAATGAAAAACTGTTTTTT. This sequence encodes CASSLVAGPNEKLFF.

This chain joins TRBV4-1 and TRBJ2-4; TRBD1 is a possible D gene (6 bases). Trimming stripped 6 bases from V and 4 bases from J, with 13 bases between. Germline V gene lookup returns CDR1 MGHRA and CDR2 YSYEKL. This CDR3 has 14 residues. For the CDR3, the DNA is TGCGCCAGCAGAGGGCGGACAGAGAAAAACATTCAGTACTTC. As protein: CASRGRTEKNIQYF.

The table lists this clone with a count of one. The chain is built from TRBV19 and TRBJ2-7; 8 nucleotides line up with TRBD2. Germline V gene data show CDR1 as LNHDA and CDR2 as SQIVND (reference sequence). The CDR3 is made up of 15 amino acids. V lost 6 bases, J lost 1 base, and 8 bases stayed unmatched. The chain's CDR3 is CASRRGGTVSYEQYF. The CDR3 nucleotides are TGTGCCAGTAGACGGGGGGGGACGGTGTCCTACGAGCAGTACTTC.

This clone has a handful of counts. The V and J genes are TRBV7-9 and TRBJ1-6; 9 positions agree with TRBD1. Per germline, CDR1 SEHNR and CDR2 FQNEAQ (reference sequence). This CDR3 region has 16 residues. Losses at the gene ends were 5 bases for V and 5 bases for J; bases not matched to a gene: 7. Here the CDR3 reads CASSLRQGGDNSPLHF. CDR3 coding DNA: TGTGCCAGCAGCCTTAGACAGGGGGGCGATAATTCACCCCTCCACTTT.

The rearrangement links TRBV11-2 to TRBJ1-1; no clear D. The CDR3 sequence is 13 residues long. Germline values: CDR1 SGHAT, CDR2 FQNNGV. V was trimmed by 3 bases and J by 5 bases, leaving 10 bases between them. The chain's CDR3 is CASSLRRKTEAFF. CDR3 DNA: TGTGCCAGCAGCTTGAGAAGGAAAACTGAAGCTTTCTTT.

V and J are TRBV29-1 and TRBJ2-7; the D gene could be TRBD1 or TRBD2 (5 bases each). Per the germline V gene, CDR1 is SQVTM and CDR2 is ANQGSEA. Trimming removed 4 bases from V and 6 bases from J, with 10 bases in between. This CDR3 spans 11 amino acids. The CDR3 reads CSVVRGSEQYF. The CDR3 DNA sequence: TGCAGCGTTGTCCGGGGCAGCGAGCAGTACTTC.

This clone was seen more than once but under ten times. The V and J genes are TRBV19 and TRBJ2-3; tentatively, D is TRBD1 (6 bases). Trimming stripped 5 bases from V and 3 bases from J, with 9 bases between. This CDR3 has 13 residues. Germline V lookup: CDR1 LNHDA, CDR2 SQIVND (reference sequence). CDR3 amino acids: CASSFTGTDTQYF. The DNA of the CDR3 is TGTGCCAGTAGTTTCACAGGGACAGATACGCAGTATTTT.

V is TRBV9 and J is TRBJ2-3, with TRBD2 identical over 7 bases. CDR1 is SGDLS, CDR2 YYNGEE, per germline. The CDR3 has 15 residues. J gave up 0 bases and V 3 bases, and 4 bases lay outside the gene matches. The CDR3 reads CASSARGESTDTQYF. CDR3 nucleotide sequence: TGTGCCAGCAGCGCACGGGGGGAGAGCACAGATACGCAGTATTTT.

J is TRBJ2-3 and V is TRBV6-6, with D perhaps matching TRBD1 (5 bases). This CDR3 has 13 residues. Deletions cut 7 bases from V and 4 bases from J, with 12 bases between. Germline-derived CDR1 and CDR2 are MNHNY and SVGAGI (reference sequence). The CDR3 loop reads CASMGQGSDTQYF. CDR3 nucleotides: TGTGCCAGCATGGGGCAGGGTTCAGATACGCAGTATTTT.

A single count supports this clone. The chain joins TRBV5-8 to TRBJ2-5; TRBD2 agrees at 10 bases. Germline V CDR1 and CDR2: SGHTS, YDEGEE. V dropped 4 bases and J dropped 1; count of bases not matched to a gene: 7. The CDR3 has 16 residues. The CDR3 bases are TGTGCCAGCAGCGAACGGATAGCGGGGGGCCAAGAGACCCAGTACTTC. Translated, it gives CASSERIAGGQETQYF.

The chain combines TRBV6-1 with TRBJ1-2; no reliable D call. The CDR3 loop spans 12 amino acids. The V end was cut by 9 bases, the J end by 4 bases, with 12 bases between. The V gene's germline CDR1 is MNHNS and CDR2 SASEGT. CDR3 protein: CASRREPYGYTF. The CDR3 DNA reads TGTGCCAGTCGGCGGGAACCCTATGGCTACACCTTC.

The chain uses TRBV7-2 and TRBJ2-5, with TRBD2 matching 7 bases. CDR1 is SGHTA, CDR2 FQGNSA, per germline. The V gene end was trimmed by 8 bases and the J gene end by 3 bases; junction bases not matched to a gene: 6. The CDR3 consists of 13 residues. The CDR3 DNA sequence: TGTGCCAGCGGGACGGGAGGTAAAGAGACCCAGTACTTC. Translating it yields CASGTGGKETQYF.